The entry below describes one T cell receptor beta chain. Its antigen remains unknown. Healthy Caucasian individuals from Russia aged roughly 6 to 90 served as donors. CDR1 MNHEY and CDR2 SMNVEV come from the germline V gene (reference sequence). V shed 3 bases, J shed 10 bases, and the junction held 13 bases outside the gene matches. The CDR3 has 16 amino acids. Primers used in a second PCR of roughly 6 to 12 cycles were a sample-barcoded 5' primer and a J-beta primer mix. TCRdb itself ran the 5' RACE reads through MiXCR, one entry per CDR3 protein. The sample yields about 1.5 million distinct CDR3 sequences, around 39% seen once. The record originates from a study of blood T cells in healthy people across ages. Points from the study as a whole: Long-lived and aged donors differed, with more naive CD4+ cells and higher diversity in the long-lived. Age brought a roughly linear fall in TCR beta diversity measured per million T cells. The lack of PBMC sorting stopped any conclusive naive versus antigen-experienced comparison.

This TCR was sampled from a woman between 18 and 30 years old in good health. The V gene is TRBV27, the J gene TRBJ2-3, with 10 bases lining up with TRBD2. Sequencing was done on a sample of blood. The CDR3 region has the DNA TGTGCCAGCAGTTTGGAAAGCGGGGGGGCAACCCATGCGCAGTATTTT. Protein: CASSLESGGATHAQYF.